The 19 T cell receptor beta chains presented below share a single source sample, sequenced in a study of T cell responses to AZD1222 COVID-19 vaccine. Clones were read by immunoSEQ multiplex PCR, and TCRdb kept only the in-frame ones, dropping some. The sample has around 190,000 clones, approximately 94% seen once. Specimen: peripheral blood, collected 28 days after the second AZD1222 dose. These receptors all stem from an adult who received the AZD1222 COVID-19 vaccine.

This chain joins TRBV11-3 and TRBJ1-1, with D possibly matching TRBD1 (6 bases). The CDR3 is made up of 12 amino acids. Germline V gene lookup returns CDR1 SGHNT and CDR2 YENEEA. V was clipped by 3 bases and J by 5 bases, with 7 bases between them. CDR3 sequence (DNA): TGTGCCAGCAGCTTGGGGGCAACTGAAGCTTTCTTT. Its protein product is CASSLGATEAFF.

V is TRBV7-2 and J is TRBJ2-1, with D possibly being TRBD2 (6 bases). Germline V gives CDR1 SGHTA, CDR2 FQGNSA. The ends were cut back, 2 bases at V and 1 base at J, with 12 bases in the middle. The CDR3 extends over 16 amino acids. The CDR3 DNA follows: TGTGCCAGCAGCTTAAGTTTGGCGGGGTCCTACAATGAGCAGTTCTTC. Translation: CASSLSLAGSYNEQFF.

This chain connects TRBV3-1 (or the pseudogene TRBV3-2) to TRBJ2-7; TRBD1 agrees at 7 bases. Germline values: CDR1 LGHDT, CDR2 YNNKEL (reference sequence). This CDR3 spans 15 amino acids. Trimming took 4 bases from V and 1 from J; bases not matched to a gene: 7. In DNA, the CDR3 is TGTGCCAGCAGCCCCCGGGACAGTGGATCCTACGAGCAGTACTTC. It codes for CASSPRDSGSYEQYF.

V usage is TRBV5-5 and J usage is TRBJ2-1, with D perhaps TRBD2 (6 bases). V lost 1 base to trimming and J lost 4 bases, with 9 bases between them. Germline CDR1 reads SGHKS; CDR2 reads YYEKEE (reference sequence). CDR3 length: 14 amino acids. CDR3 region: CASSLSGLYNEQFF. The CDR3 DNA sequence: TGTGCCAGCAGCTTGAGCGGGCTATACAATGAGCAGTTCTTC.

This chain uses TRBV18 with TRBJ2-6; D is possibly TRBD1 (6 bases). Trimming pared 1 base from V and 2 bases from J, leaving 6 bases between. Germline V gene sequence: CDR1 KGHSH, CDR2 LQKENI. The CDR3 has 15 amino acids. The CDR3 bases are TGTGCCAGCTCACCACGGACAGCTGGGGCCAACGTCCTGACTTTC. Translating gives CASSPRTAGANVLTF.

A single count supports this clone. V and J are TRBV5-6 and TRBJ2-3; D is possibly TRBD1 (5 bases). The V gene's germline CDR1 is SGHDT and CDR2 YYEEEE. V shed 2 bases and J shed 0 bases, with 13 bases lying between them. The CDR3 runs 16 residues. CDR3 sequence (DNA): TGTGCCAGCAGCTTCTCTCAAGGGGCTAGCACAGATACGCAGTATTTT. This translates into CASSFSQGASTDTQYF. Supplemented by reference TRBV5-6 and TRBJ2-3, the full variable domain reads DAGVTQSPTHLIKTRGQQVTLRCSPKSGHDTVSWYQQALGQGPQFIFQYYEEEERQRGNFPDRFSGHQFPNYSSELNVNALLLGDSALYLCASSFSQGASTDTQYFGPGTRLTVL.

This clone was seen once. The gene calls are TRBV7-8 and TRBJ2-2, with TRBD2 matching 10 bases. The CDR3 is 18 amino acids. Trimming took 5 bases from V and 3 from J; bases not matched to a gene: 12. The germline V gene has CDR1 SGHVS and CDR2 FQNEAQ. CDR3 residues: CASSLLAGEDSDTGELFF. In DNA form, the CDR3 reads TGTGCCAGCAGCCTGCTAGCGGGAGAAGATAGCGACACCGGGGAGCTGTTTTTT.

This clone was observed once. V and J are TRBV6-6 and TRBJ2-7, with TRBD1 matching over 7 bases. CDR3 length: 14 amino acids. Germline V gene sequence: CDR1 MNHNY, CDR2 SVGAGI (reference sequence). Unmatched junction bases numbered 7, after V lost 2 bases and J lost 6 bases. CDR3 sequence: CASSYPDDRVEQYF. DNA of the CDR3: TGTGCCAGCAGTTACCCCGACGACAGGGTCGAGCAGTACTTC.

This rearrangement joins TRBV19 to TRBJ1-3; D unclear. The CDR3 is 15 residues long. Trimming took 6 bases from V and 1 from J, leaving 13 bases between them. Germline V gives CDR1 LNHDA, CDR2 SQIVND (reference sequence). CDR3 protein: CASSQPGLSGNTIYF. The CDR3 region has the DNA TGTGCCAGTAGCCAACCTGGGCTTTCTGGAAACACCATATATTTT. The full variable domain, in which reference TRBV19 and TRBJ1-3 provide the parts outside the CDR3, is DGGITQSPKYLFRKEGQNVTLSCEQNLNHDAMYWYRQDPGQGLRLIYYSQIVNDFQKGDIAEGYSVSREKKESFPLTVTSAQKNPTAFYLCASSQPGLSGNTIYFGEGSWLTVV.

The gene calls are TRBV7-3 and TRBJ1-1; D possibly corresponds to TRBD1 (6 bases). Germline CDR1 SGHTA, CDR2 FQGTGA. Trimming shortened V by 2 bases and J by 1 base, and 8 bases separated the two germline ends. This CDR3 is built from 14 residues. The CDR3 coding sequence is TGTGCCAGCAGCTTACAGGGGAAGAACACTGAAGCTTTCTTT. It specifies CASSLQGKNTEAFF.

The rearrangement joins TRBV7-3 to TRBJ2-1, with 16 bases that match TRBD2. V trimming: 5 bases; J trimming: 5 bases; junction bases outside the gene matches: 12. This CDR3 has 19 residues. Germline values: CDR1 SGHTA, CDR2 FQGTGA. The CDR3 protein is CASSPFSGTSGRANNEQFF. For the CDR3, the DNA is TGTGCCAGCAGCCCGTTCTCCGGGACTAGCGGGAGGGCTAACAATGAGCAGTTCTTC.

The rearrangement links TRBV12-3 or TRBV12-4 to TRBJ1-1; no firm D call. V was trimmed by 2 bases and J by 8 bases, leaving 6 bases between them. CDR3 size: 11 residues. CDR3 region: CASSLMAEAFF. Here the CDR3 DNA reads TGTGCCAGCAGTTTAATGGCCGAAGCTTTCTTT.

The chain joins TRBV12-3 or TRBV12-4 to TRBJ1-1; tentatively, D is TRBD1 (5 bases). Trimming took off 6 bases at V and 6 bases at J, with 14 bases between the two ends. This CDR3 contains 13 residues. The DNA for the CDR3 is TGTGCCAGCAGGCAGGGTGGCACCTCTGAAGCTTTCTTT. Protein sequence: CASRQGGTSEAFF.

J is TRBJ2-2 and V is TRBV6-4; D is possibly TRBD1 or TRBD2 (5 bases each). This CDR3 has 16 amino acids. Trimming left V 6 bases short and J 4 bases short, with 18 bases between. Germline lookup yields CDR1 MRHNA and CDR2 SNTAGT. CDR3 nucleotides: TGTGCCAGCAGCCCTCGAGGGGTCTCGGGCACCGGGGAGCTGTTTTTT. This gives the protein CASSPRGVSGTGELFF.

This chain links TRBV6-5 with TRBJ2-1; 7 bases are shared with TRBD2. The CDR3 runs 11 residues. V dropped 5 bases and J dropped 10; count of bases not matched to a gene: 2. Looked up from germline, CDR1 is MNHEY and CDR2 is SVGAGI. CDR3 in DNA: TGTGCCAGCAGTCGGGGGGACGAGCAGTTCTTC. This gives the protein CASSRGDEQFF.

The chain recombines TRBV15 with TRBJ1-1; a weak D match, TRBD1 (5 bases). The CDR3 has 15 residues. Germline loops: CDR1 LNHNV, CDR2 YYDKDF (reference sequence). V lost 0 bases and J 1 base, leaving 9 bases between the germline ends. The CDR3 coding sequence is TGTGCCACCAGCAGAGATCCAGGGCAGAACACTGAAGCTTTCTTT. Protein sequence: CATSRDPGQNTEAFF.

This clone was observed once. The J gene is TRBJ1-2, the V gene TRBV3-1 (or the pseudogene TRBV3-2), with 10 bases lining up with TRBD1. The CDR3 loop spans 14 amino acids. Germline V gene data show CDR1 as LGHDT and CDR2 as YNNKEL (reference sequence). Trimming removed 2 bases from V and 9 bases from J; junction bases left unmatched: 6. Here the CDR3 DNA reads TGTGCCAGCAGCCAACCCCGGACAGGGGGTAGCTACACCTTC. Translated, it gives CASSQPRTGGSYTF.

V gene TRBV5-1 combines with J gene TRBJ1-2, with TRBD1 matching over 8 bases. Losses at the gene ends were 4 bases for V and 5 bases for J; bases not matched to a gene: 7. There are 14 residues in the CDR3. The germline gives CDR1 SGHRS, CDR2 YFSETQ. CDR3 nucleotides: TGCGCCAGCAGCGCCCTCGGACAGGGATATGGCTACACCTTC. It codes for CASSALGQGYGYTF.

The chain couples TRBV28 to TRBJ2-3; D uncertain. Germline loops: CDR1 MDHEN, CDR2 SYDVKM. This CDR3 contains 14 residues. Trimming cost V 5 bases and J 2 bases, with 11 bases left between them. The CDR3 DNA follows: TGTGCCAGCAGTATCGTCGTACACACAGATACGCAGTATTTT. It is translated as CASSIVVHTDTQYF. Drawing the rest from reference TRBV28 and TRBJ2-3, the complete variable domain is DVKVTQSSRYLVKRTGEKVFLECVQDMDHENMFWYRQDPGLGLRLIYFSYDVKMKEKGDIPEGYSVSREKKERFSLILESASTNQTSMYLCASSIVVHTDTQYFGPGTRLTVL.